The source of this T cell receptor (beta chain) is a study of glioma-infiltrating T cells. Study outcomes and limitations: Non-neoplastic patients had below-expected tissue-blood divergence, while all gliomas exceeded expectation. Tissue and blood shared very few CDR3 sequences.

The V and J ends lost 5 bases and 0 bases respectively, with 17 bases between them. CDR3 length equals 17 residues. Germline CDR1 reads SEHNR; CDR2 reads FQNEAQ (reference sequence). In its sample, this clonotype was seen many times. The antigen remains unidentified. Amplification of TCR alpha and beta CDR3 regions from RNA used iRepertoire nested multiplex PCR. One-step reverse transcription and amplification started from around 100-400 ng of tissue mRNA or PBMC total RNA. One entry per CDR3 protein results from TCRdb running MiXCR on the multiplex PCR reads. The sample carries 100,000 to 150,000 distinct CDR3 sequences, less than 30% recorded once.

This receptor was taken from a human donor with low-grade glioma or glioblastoma, undergoing nonglioma brain surgery, or in good health (not recorded which). The sample comprised glioma tissue, nonneoplastic brain tissue, or PBMCs (not recorded which). V usage is TRBV7-9 and J usage is TRBJ2-1; a possible D gene is TRBD2 (5 bases). CDR3 coding DNA: TGTGCCAGCAGCGCCCCACTAGATGGGAGCTCCTACAATGAGCAGTTCTTC. This encodes CASSAPLDGSSYNEQFF.